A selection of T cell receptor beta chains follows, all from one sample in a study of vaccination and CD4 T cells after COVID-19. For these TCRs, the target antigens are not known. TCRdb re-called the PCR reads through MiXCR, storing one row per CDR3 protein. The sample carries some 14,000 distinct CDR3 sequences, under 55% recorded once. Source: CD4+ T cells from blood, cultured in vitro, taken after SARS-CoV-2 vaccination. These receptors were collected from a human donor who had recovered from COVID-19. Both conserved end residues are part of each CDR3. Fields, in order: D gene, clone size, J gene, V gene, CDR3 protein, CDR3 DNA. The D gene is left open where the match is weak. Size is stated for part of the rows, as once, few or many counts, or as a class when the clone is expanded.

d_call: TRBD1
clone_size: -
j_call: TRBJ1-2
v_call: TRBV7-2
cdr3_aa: CASSLGRRTGRTIYGYTF
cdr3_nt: TGTGCCAGCAGCTTAGGACGGAGGACAGGGAGGACTATCTATGGCTACACCTTC

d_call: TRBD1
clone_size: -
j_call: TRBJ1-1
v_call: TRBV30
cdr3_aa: CAWGGDRRNTEAFF
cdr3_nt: TGTGCCTGGGGTGGGGACAGACGGAACACTGAAGCTTTCTTT

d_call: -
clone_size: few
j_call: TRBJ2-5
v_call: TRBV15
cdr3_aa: CATSRDSQETQYF
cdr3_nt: TGTGCCACCAGCAGAGACTCTCAAGAGACCCAGTACTTC

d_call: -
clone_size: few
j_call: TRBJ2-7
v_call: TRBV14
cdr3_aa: CASSRGPTGYEQYF
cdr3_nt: TGTGCCAGCAGCCGAGGACCGACCGGCTACGAGCAGTACTTC

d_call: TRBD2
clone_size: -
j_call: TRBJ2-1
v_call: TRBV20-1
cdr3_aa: CSARTGLAGTNEQFF
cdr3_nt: TGCAGTGCTAGGACCGGACTAGCGGGAACCAATGAGCAGTTCTTC

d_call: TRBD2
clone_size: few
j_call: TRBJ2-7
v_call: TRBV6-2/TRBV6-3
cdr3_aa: CASSPPGRARYEQYF
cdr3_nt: TGTGCCAGCAGTCCACCCGGGAGGGCCAGGTACGAGCAGTACTTC

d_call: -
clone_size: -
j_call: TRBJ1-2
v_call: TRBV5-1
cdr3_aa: CASSLGTVDGYTF
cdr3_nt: TGCGCCAGCAGCTTGGGGACAGTAGATGGCTACACCTTC

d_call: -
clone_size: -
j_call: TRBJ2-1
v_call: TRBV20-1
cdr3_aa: CSARETLGGYNEQFF
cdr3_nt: TGCAGTGCTAGAGAGACCCTCGGGGGATACAATGAGCAGTTCTTC

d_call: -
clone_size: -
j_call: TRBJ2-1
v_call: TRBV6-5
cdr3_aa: CASSYGTGSRGRGSGQFF
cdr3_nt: TGTGCCAGCAGTTACGGGACAGGGAGCCGCGGGAGGGGTTCCGGGCAGTTCTTC

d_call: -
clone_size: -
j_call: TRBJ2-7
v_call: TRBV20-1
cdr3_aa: CSGIREDRGDYEQYF
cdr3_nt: TGCAGTGGGATCAGGGAGGACCGTGGGGACTACGAGCAGTACTTC

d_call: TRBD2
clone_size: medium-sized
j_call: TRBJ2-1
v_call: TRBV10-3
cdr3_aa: CAISGGGREGLADEQFF
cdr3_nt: TGTGCCATCAGTGGTGGGGGGCGGGAGGGCCTCGCCGATGAGCAGTTCTTC

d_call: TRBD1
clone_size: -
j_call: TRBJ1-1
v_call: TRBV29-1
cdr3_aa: CSVGTGGLRGEAFF
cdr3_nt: TGCAGCGTCGGGACAGGGGGTTTGAGGGGTGAAGCTTTCTTT

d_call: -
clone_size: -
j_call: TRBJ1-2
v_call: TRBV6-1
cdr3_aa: CASRWDDGYTF
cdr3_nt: TGTGCCAGCAGGTGGGACGATGGCTACACCTTC

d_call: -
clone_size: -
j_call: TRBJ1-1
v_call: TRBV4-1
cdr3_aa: CASSQPYNYDSDSEAFF
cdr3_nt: TGCGCCAGCAGCCAACCCTACAATTACGACAGCGACTCTGAAGCTTTCTTT

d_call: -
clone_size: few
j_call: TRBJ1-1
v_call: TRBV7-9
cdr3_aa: CASSLGVDTEAFF
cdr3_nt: TGTGCCAGCAGCTTAGGGGTGGACACTGAAGCTTTCTTT

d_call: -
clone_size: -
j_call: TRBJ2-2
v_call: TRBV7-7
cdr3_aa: CASSLDSKRSSTGELFF
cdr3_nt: TGTGCTAGCAGCTTAGATTCGAAACGCTCGTCCACCGGGGAGCTGTTTTTT

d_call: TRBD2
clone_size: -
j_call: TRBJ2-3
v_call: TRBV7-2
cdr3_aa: CASSSGLASDTQYF
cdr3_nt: TGTGCCAGCAGCTCGGGACTAGCGTCAGATACGCAGTATTTT

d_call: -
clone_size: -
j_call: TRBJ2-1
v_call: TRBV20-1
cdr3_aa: CSARDPQGSYNEQFF
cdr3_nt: TGCAGTGCTAGAGATCCGCAGGGGTCCTACAATGAGCAGTTCTTC

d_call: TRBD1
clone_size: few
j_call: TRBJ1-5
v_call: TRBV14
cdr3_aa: CANLGQGRNSNQPQHF
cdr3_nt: TGTGCCAACCTAGGACAGGGTCGGAATAGCAATCAGCCCCAGCATTTT

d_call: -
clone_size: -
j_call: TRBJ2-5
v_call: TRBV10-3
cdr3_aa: CAISFRQVETQYF
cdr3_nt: TGTGCCATCAGTTTTAGACAGGTAGAAACCCAGTACTTC

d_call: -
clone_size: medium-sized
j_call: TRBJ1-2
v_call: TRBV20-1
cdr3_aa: CSARVRQGAYGYTF
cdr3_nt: TGCAGTGCTAGAGTCCGTCAGGGAGCTTATGGCTACACCTTC

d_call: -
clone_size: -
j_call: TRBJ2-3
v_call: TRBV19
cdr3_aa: CASSADFTDTQYF
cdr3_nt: TGTGCCAGTAGTGCGGACTTCACAGATACGCAGTATTTT

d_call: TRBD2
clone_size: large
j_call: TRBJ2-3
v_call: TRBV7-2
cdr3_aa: CASSFGGSGADTQYF
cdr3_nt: TGTGCCAGCAGCTTCGGCGGGAGTGGGGCAGATACGCAGTATTTT

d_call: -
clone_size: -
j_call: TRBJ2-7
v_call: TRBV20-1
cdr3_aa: CSAQTLTGTYEQYF
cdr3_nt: TGCAGTGCCCAGACCCTGACGGGAACCTACGAGCAGTACTTC

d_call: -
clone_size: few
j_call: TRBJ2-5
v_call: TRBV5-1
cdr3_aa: CASSFSAAQETQYF
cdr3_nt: TGCGCCAGCAGCTTCTCGGCAGCCCAAGAGACCCAGTACTTC

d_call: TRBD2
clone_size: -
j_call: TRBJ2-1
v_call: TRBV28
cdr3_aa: CASSQGGGRASEQFF
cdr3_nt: TGTGCCAGCAGTCAGGGGGGCGGGAGGGCGAGTGAGCAGTTCTTC

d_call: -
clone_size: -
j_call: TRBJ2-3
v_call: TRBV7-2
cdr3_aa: CASSFTGTSTDTQYF
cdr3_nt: TGTGCCAGCAGCTTCACCGGGACTAGCACAGATACGCAGTATTTT

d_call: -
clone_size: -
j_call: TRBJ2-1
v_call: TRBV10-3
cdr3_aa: CAISEGTTPNEQFF
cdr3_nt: TGTGCCATCAGTGAGGGGACCACACCAAATGAGCAGTTCTTC

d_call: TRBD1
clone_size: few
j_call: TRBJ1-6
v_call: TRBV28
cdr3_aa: CASRSGQGYSPLHF
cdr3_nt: TGTGCCAGCAGGTCAGGACAGGGCTATTCACCCCTCCACTTT

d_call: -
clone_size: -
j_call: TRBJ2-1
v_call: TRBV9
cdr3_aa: CASSVEEGTGSTEQFF
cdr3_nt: TGTGCCAGCAGCGTAGAAGAGGGGACTGGGAGTACGGAGCAGTTCTTC

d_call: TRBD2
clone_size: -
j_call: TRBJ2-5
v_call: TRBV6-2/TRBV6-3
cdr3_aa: CASSHQNSGSRETQYF
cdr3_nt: TGTGCCAGCAGCCATCAAAATAGCGGGAGTAGGGAGACCCAGTACTTC

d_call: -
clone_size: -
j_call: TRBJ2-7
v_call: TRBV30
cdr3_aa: CAWRRGQGSTYEQYF
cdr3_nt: TGTGCCTGGAGGCGCGGCCAGGGGTCTACCTACGAGCAGTACTTC

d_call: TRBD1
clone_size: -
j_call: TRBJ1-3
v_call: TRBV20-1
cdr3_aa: CSAPRQGAGNTIYF
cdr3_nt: TGCAGTGCTCCGAGACAGGGCGCTGGAAACACCATATATTTT

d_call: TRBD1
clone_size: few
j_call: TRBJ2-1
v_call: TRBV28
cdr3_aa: CATTGDNEQFF
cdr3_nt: TGTGCCACGACAGGGGATAATGAGCAGTTCTTC

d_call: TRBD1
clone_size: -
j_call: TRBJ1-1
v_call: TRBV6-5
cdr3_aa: CASSYSRQGAMGAFF
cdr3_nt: TGTGCCAGCAGTTACTCCCGACAGGGGGCCATGGGAGCTTTCTTT

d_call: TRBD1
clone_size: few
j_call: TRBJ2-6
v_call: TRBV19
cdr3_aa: CASSFKTGQGPSGANVLTF
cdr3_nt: TGTGCCAGTAGTTTTAAGACGGGACAGGGACCCTCTGGGGCCAACGTCCTGACTTTC

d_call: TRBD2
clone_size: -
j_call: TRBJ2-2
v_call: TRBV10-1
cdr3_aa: CATSTGGANTGELFF
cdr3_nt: TGCGCCACCTCGACCGGGGGGGCTAACACCGGGGAGCTGTTTTTT

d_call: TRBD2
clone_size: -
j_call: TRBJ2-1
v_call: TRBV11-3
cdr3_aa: CASSLSGSSYNEQFF
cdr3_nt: TGTGCCAGCAGCTTAAGCGGGAGCTCCTACAATGAGCAGTTCTTC

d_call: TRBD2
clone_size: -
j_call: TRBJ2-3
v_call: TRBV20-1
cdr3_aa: CSATSGTSGRTDTQYF
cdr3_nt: TGCAGTGCCACATCGGGGACTAGCGGGAGAACAGATACGCAGTATTTT

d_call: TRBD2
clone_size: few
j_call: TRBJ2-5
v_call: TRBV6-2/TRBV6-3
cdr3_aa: CATSLGAGVGETQYF
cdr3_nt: TGTGCCACCTCCCTGGGAGCGGGAGTAGGGGAGACCCAGTACTTC

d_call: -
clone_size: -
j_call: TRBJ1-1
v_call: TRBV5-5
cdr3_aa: CASSQGTVSTEAFF
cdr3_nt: TGTGCCAGCAGCCAGGGGACTGTAAGTACTGAAGCTTTCTTT

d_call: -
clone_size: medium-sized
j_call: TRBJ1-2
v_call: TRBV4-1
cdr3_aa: CASSQERAVGNYGYTF
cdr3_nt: TGCGCCAGCAGCCAAGAAAGGGCAGTGGGGAACTATGGCTACACCTTC

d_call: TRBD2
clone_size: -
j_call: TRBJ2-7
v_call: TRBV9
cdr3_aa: CASSVFGEGVRYF
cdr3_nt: TGTGCCAGCAGCGTCTTCGGGGAGGGAGTCCGGTACTTC

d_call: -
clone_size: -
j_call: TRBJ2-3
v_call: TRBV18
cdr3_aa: CASSPLGAGLLTDTQYF
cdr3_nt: TGTGCCAGCTCACCCCTCGGGGCAGGGCTGCTCACAGATACGCAGTATTTT

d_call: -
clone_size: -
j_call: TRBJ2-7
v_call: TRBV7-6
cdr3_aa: CASRSPLSYEQYF
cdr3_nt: TGTGCCAGCAGGTCGCCACTCTCCTACGAGCAGTACTTC